The text below deals with one T cell receptor beta chain. This receptor's antigen is unknown. No base quality information exists; no much larger clone differs at one position. This entry comes from a study of OX40 agonist ivuxolimab in advanced cancers. In the study overall: Ivuxolimab, which targeted the costimulatory receptor OX40 (CD134), was an agonistic, fully human IgG2 monoclonal antibody. Intravenous ivuxolimab was administered to patients every 2 weeks at six dose levels: 0.01, 0.1, 0.3, 1.5, 3 and 10 mg/kg. Of the approximately 50 dose-escalation patients, hepatocellular carcinoma was present in 19, melanoma in some 15, renal cell carcinoma in 9 and head and neck cancer in 9. A male proportion of under 85% and a mean age of approximately 61 years, ranging from 23 to 79, were recorded for the dose-escalation cohort. Patients were allowed to have had prior anti-PD-1, anti-PD-L1 or anti-CTLA-4 therapy, and 40% of the dose-escalation patients had previously received checkpoint inhibitors. Partial responses occurred in three dose-escalation patients: two with cutaneous melanoma and one with hepatocellular carcinoma. The purpose of peripheral TCRbeta sequencing was to test whether ivuxolimab changed TCR sequence diversity and led to clonal T-cell expansion. The paper covers the monotherapy dose-escalation part of the phase I ivuxolimab trial, which included N of about 50 patients. What the research found in general, with its limitations: Low levels of normalized T-cell clonal expansion were also seen in some patients who did not respond. At doses of 0.1 to 3.0 mg/kg, clonal expansion of both CD4+ and CD8+ blood T cells was observed from baseline to week 6. Antigen specificity was not determined for the clonally expanded peripheral T cells. Partial responders in the 0.1-3.0 mg/kg groups had among the lowest normalized peripheral clonal expansion, especially among CD8+ T cells. After ivuxolimab, more expanded clones were found on average in CD8+ T cells than in CD4+ T cells.

For sequencing of the TCRbeta CDR3 region, genomic DNA was extracted from the sorted cells. The immunoSEQ Assay was used for sequencing of TCRbeta CDR3 regions. Drawn from immuneACCESS, this table holds only the in-frame rearrangements with V and J called that TCRdb kept. Clones are partly lost; checked studies trace under half to an unresolved V gene and leave the rest unexplained. In this sample the table shows 50,000 or so clones, 90% to 95% of which occur a single time. The ten most abundant clones make up 24% of the sample. The trial excluded patients who had a history of autoimmune disease or who were on systemic immunosuppression. Peripheral blood for TCR sequencing was collected from all dose cohorts at baseline, on cycle 4 day 1, and on cycle 7 day 1. The samples were taken from a phase I, first-in-human, multicenter, open-label dose-escalation trial of ivuxolimab. The trial enrolled adults with locally advanced or metastatic head and neck squamous cell, hepatocellular, melanoma or renal cell carcinoma. CD4+ and CD8+ T cells were sorted separately from peripheral blood before TCR sequencing.

CDR1 and CDR2 are read off the germline V gene as ENHRY and SYGVKD. The CDR3 runs 13 amino acids, cysteine and phenylalanine included. Of the read, only the CDR3 DNA is kept; its 39 bases are in frame from base 1. Trimming takes 2 bases off V and 9 bases off J; junction bases not matched to a gene: 6. The chain is assembled from TRBV10-3 and TRBJ2-7, with 8 bases aligning to TRBD1. Specimen: CD4+ or CD8+ T cells sorted from blood, collected in a trial of the OX40 agonist ivuxolimab. The clonotype originates from an adult with an advanced solid tumor such as melanoma, head and neck, liver or kidney cancer. The nucleotides read TGTGCCATCAGTGAGGGGACAGGAGGGGGGCAGTACTTC. Translated, this is CAISEGTGGGQYF.